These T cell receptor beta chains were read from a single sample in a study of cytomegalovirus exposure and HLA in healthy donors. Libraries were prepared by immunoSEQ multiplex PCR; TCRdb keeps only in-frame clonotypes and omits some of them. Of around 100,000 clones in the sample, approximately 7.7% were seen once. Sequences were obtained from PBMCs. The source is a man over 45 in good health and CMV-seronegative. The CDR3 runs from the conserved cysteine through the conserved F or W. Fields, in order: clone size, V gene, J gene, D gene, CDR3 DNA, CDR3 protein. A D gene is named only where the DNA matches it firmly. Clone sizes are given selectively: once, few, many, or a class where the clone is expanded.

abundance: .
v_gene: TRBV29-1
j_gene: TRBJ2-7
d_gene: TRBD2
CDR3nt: TGCAGCGTTCGGGAGGGTCCCTACGAGCAGTACTTC
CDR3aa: CSVREGPYEQYF

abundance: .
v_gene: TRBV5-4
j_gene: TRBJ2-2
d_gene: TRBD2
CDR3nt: TGTGCCAGCAGCTTGGCAGGTGGAGTAGCGGGAGCCGGGGAGCTGTTTTTT
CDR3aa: CASSLAGGVAGAGELFF

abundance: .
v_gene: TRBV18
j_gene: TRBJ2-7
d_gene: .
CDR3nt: TGTGCCAGCTCACCACCGATGGGGTCGGGGGTATTTCGGCCGGCAGGGATAACCTACGAGCAGTACTTC
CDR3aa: CASSPPMGSGVFRPAGITYEQYF

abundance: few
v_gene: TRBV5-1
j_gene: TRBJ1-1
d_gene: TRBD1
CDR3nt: TGCGCCAGCAGCTTCAGGGGGTTCGACACTGAAGCTTTCTTT
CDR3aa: CASSFRGFDTEAFF

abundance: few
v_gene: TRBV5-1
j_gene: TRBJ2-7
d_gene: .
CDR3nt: TGCGCCAGCAACTTGGGGGAGAGCGACGAGCAGTACTTC
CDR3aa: CASNLGESDEQYF

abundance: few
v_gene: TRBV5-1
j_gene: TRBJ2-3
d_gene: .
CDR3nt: TGCGCCAGCAGAAAGGAGGAGGGGAGCACAGATACGCAGTATTTT
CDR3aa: CASRKEEGSTDTQYF

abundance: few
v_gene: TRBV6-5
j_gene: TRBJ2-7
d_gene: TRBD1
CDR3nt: TGTGCCAGCAGTTCCCGACAGGGGGGAGTCGACTACGAGCAGTACTTC
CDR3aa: CASSSRQGGVDYEQYF

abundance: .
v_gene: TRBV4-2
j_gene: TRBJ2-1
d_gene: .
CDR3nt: TGTGCCAGCAGCCAAGGACAGGCGTTCTACGAGCAGTTCTTC
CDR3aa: CASSQGQAFYEQFF

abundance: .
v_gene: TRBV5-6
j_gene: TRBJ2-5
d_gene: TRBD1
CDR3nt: TGTGCCAGCAGCTCTCAGGGGGTAGGGGAGACCCAGTACTTC
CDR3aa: CASSSQGVGETQYF

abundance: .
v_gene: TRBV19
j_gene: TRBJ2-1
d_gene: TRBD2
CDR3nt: TGTGCCAGTAGTATAGGTAGCGGGACTAACAATGAGCAGTTCTTC
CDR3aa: CASSIGSGTNNEQFF

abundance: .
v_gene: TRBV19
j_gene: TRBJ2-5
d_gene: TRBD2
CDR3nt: TGTGCCAGTAGTATAGGGGTCGGGAGGGTCGGGTGGACCCAGTACTTC
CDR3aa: CASSIGVGRVGWTQYF

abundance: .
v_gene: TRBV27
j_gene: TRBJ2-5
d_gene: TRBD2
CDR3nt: TGTGCCAGCAGAGATTCTCCAAAAAGCGGGGGAGAGACCCAGTACTTC
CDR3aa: CASRDSPKSGGETQYF

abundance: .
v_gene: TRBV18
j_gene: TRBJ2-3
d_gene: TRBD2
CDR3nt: TGTGCCAGCTCACCAGACCGACGGAGCGGGGGGGTAATAAGCACAGATACGCAGTATTTT
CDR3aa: CASSPDRRSGGVISTDTQYF

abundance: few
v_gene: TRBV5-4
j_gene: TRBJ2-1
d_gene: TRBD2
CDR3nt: TGTGCCAGCAGCTCTCGACTAGCGGGGAATTACAATGAGCAGTTCTTC
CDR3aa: CASSSRLAGNYNEQFF

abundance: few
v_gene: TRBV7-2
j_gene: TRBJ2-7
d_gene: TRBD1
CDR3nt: TGTGCCAGCAGCCAAGGACAGGGGGCGCAGTACGAGCAGTACTTC
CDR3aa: CASSQGQGAQYEQYF

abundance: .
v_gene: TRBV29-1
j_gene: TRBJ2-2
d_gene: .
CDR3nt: TGCAGCGTTGTTTACCAGCGAGGCACCGGGGAGCTGTTTTTT
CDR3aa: CSVVYQRGTGELFF

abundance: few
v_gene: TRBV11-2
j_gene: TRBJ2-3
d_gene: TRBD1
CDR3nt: TGTGCCAGCAGCTTAATGGGACAGGGAATAGATACGCAGTATTTT
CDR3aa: CASSLMGQGIDTQYF

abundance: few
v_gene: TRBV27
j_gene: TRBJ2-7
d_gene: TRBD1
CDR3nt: TGTGCCAGCAGTTGGACAGGGGCCACCTACGAGCAGTACTTC
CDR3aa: CASSWTGATYEQYF

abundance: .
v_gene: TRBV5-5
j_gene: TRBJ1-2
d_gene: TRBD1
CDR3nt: TGTGCCAGCAGCCTTGGGACAGGGTATGGCTACACCTTC
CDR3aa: CASSLGTGYGYTF

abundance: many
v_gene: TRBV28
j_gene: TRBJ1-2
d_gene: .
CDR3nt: TGTGCCAGCAGGCTACCCTCTGGCTATGGCTACACCTTC
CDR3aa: CASRLPSGYGYTF

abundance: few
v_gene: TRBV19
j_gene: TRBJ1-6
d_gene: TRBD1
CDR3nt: TGTGCCAGTAGTAAGGGACAGGGAGCGAATAATTCACCCCTCCACTTT
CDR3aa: CASSKGQGANNSPLHF

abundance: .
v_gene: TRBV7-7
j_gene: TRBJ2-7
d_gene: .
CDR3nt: TGTGCTAGCAGTATCGGAAGGGGCCCCTCCTACGAGCAGTACTTC
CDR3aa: CASSIGRGPSYEQYF

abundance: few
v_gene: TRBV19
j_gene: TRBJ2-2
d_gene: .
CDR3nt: TGTGCCAGTAGTATATCCGGGACAACGAACACCGGGGAGCTGTTTTTT
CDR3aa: CASSISGTTNTGELFF

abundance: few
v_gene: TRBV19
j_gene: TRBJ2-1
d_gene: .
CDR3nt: TGTGCCAGTAGTATTGGGGAAGCGGTGAAGCAGTTCTTC
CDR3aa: CASSIGEAVKQFF

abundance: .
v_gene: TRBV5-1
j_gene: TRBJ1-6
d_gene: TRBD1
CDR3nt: TGCGCCAGCAGGGAGGGACAGGGTTTCTCACCCCTCCACTTT
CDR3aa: CASREGQGFSPLHF

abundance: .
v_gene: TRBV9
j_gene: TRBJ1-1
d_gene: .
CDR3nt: TGTGCCAGCAGCGTAGCCGGGAGGGATACGGTCGCTTTCTTT
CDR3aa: CASSVAGRDTVAFF

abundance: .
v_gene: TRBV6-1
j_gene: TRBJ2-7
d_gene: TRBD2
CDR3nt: TGTGCCAGCAGTGAATGGACTAGCGGGGGGGCCCTTACGCGGTACTTC
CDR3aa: CASSEWTSGGALTRYF

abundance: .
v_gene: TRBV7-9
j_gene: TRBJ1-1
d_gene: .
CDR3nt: TGTGCCAGCAGCTTAGATTCTAGGAACCGAATTGAAGCTTTCTTT
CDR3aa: CASSLDSRNRIEAFF

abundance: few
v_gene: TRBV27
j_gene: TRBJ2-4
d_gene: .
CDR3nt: TGTGCCAGCAGTTTATCGACCTTCCGGGTCCAAAACATTCAGTACTTC
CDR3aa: CASSLSTFRVQNIQYF

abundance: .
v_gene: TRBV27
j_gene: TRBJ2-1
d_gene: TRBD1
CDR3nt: TGTGCCAGCAGTCGACCCGGGACAGGGGGCCCCTACAATGAGCAGTTCTTC
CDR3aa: CASSRPGTGGPYNEQFF

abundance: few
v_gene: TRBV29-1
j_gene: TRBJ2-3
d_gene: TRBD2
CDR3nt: TGCAGCGCCGTGGGACTAGCGGGCACAGATACGCAGTATTTT
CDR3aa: CSAVGLAGTDTQYF

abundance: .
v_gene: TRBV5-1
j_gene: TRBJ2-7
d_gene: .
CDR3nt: TGCGCCAGCAGCTCTGACAGTACTATCGAGCAGTACTTC
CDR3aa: CASSSDSTIEQYF

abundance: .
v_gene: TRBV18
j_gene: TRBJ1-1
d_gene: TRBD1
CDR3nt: TGTGCCAGCTCACGAATACAAGGGACAGGTAGTAACACTGAAGCTTTCTTT
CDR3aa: CASSRIQGTGSNTEAFF

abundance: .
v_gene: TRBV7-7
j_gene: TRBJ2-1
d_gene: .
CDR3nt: TGTGCTAGCAGCTTAGCTGGACTTAGCAATGAGCAGTTCTTC
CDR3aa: CASSLAGLSNEQFF

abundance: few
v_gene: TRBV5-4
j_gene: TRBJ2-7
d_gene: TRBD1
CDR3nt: TGTGCCAGCAGAATTCGCCCGGGACAGGGGGTCGACGAGCAGTACTTC
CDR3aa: CASRIRPGQGVDEQYF

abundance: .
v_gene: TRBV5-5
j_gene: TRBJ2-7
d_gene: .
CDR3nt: TGTGCCAGCAGCTTGGGACAGACCTCGACCTACGAGCAGTACTTC
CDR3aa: CASSLGQTSTYEQYF

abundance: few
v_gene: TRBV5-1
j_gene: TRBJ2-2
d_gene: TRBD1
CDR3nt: TGCGCCAGCAGCTTGGCCAAGGGACAGGGGTCAAACACCGGGGAGCTGTTTTTT
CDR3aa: CASSLAKGQGSNTGELFF

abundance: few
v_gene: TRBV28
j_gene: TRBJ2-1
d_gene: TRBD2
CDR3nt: TGTGCCAGCAGTCCCCGGGGAAGCGGGGGGGCGGGCGAGCAGTTCTTC
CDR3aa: CASSPRGSGGAGEQFF

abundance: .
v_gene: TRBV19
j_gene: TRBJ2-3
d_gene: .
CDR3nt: TGTGCCAGCAGGGACTTCTCTAGCACAGATACGCAGTATTTT
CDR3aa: CASRDFSSTDTQYF

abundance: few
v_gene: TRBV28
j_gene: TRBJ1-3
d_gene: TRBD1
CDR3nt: TGTGCCAGCAGTTTCCACAGGGGAAGCTCTGGAAACACCATATATTTT
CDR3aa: CASSFHRGSSGNTIYF

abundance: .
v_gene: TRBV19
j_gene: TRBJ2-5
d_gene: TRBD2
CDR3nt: TGTGCCAGTAGTATAGGAGGGGCCAGTCGTCTAGCGGGGAGCCAAGAGACCCAGTACTTC
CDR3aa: CASSIGGASRLAGSQETQYF

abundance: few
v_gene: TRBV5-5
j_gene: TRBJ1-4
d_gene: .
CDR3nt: TGTGCCAGCAGCTTACCGGGTGTTGAAAAACTGTTTTTT
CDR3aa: CASSLPGVEKLFF

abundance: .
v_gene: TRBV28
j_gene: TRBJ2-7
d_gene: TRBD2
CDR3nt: TGTGCCAGCAGGAGGGTGTATCTAGCGGGGGCCGCAAGCTCCTACGAGCAGTACTTC
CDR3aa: CASRRVYLAGAASSYEQYF

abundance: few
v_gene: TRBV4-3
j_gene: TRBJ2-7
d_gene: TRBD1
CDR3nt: TGCGCCAGCAGCCAAGGGGGACAGCCATCCTACGAGCAGTACTTC
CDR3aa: CASSQGGQPSYEQYF

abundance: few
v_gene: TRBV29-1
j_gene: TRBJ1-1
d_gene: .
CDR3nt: TGCAGCGTTCAGACAGGATTTAGCGAAAAAGGGTATGAAGCTTTCTTT
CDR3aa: CSVQTGFSEKGYEAFF